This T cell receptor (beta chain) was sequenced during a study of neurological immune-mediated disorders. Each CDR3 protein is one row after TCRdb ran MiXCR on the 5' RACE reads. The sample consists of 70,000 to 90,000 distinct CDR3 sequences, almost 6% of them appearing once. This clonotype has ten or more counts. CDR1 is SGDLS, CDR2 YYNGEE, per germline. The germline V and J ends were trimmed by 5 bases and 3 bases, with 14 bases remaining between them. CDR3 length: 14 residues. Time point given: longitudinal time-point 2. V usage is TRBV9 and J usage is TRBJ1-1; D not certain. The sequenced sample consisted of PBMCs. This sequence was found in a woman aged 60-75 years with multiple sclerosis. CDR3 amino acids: CASSVWEWDTEAFF. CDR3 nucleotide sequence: TGTGCCAGCAGTGTGTGGGAATGGGACACTGAAGCTTTCTTT.